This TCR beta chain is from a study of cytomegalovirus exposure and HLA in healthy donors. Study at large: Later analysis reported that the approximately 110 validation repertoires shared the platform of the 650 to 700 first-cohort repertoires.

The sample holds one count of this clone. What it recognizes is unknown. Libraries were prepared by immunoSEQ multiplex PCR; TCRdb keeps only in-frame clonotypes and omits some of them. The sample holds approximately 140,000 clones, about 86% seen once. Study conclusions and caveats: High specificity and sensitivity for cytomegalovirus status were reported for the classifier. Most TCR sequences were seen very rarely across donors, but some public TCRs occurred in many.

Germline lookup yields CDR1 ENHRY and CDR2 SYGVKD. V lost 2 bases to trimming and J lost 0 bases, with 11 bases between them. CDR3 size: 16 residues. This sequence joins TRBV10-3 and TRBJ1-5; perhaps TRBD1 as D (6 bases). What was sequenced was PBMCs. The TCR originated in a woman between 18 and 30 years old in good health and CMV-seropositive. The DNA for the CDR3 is TGTGCCATCAGTGAGCAGGGGCTTAATAGCAATCAGCCCCAGCATTTT. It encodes CAISEQGLNSNQPQHF.